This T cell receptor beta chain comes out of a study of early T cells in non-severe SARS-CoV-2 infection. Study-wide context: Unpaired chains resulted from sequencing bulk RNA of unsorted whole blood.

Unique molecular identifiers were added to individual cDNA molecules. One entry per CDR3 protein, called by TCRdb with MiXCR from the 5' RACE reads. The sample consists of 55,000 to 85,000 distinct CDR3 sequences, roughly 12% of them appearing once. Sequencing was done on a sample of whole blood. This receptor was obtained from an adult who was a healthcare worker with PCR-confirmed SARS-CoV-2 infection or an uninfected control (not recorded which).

The CDR3 region has the DNA TGTGCCAGCAGGAATGACGGAGAGAAGACCCAGTACTTC. Encoded protein: CASRNDGEKTQYF. V is TRBV12-3 or TRBV12-4 and J is TRBJ2-5; D is undetermined. The CDR3 runs 13 residues. The germline V and J ends were trimmed by 6 bases and 6 bases, with 14 bases remaining between them.